Reported below is one TCR beta chain. Its target is not known. The CDR3 has 14 amino acids. Germline lookup yields CDR1 LNHDA and CDR2 SQIVND (reference sequence). Trimming cost V 7 bases and J 1 base; bases outside gene matches: 4. Every patient had mismatch repair deficiency by PCR or immunohistochemistry. This sample is part of a study of PD-1 blockade in mismatch repair-deficient tumors. The study's findings and limits: Tumor-resident clones, often undetectable pretreatment in blood, expanded then contracted after pembrolizumab.

Clones were sequenced by immunoSEQ multiplex PCR, and TCRdb holds only the in-frame ones, with some missing. The sample records about 130,000 clones, 88% being singletons. The chain combines TRBV19 with TRBJ2-3; 8 nucleotides match TRBD1. Material: peripheral blood, obtained roughly 67 weeks after starting pembrolizumab. The TCR originated in an adult with mismatch repair-deficient cancer. This CDR3 reads CASMPGQGTDTQYF. The DNA for the CDR3 is TGTGCCAGTATGCCGGGACAGGGCACAGATACGCAGTATTTT.